Listed below are T cell receptor beta chains from one sample, sequenced in a study of OX40 agonist ivuxolimab in advanced cancers. The method was immunoSEQ multiplex PCR; TCRdb's version includes in-frame clones alone and lacks a portion of them. The table includes roughly 34,000 clones, around 79% detected once. The sample in question was CD4+ or CD8+ T cells sorted from blood, obtained in a trial of the OX40 agonist ivuxolimab. The receptors come from an adult with an advanced solid tumor such as melanoma, head and neck, liver or kidney cancer. Each CDR3 is given with its conserved first and last residue. A D gene is named only where the DNA matches it firmly. Clone size is given for some rows only: seen once, a few or many times, or a class if the clone is expanded.

d_gene	abundance	v_gene	j_gene	CDR3aa	CDR3nt
TRBD1	.	TRBV11-1	TRBJ1-1	CASSSDRAEAFF	TGTGCCAGCAGCTCGGACAGGGCTGAAGCTTTCTTT
TRBD1	once	TRBV6-1	TRBJ1-6	CASRGNTGDNSPLHF	TGTGCCAGCCGTGGGAATACAGGGGATAATTCACCCCTCCACTTT
TRBD1	few	TRBV9	TRBJ1-1	CASSVITGEMSVEAFF	TGTGCCAGCAGCGTAATTACAGGGGAAATGAGCGTTGAAGCTTTCTTT
.	once	TRBV21-1	TRBJ1-1	CASSKGGPEGHTEAFF	TGTGCCAGCAGCAAAGGGGGGCCCGAAGGGCACACTGAAGCTTTCTTT
.	.	TRBV10-3	TRBJ1-6	CATKVAVFDNSPLHF	TGTGCCACCAAAGTGGCAGTTTTTGATAATTCACCCCTCCACTTT
.	.	TRBV19	TRBJ2-7	CATQTGTPREQYF	TGTGCCACCCAAACCGGGACCCCGAGGGAGCAGTACTTC
.	few	TRBV25-1	TRBJ1-4	CASSAAGTQNEKLFF	TGTGCCAGCAGTGCCGCCGGGACACAAAATGAAAAACTGTTTTTT
.	.	TRBV25-1	TRBJ2-1	CASSGFGMGSYNEQFF	TGTGCCAGCAGTGGTTTTGGAATGGGCTCCTACAATGAGCAGTTCTTC
TRBD2	.	TRBV2	TRBJ2-7	CASSEGTYAGLVHEQYF	TGTGCCAGCAGTGAAGGAACATATGCCGGACTAGTTCACGAGCAGTACTTC
.	.	TRBV4-1	TRBJ1-2	CASSQESFKASGIGYTF	TGCGCCAGCAGCCAAGAAAGCTTTAAGGCCTCCGGGATCGGCTACACCTTC
.	few	TRBV29-1	TRBJ2-2	CSVGLLNTGELFF	TGCAGCGTTGGTCTACTTAACACCGGGGAGCTGTTTTTT
TRBD1	.	TRBV7-9	TRBJ1-6	CASRSGTEHSPLHF	TGTGCCAGCAGGTCCGGGACAGAGCATTCACCCCTCCACTTT
.	.	TRBV7-5	TRBJ1-2	CASSSGQARLGYTF	TGTGCCAGCAGCTCGGGACAGGCCCGCCTTGGCTACACCTTC
TRBD1	.	TRBV5-6	TRBJ1-6	CASSYDRGSYNSPLHF	TGTGCCAGCAGCTACGACAGGGGCTCCTATAATTCACCCCTCCACTTT
.	.	TRBV6-5	TRBJ1-5	CASSPDASNQPQHF	TGTGCCAGCAGTCCGGACGCTAGCAATCAGCCCCAGCATTTT
TRBD1	once	TRBV15	TRBJ1-3	CATSREWAGGVSGNTIYF	TGTGCCACCAGCAGAGAATGGGCAGGGGGAGTCTCTGGAAACACCATATATTTT
.	.	TRBV11-3	TRBJ1-6	CASSLDGGPSVSLHF	TGTGCCAGCAGCTTAGATGGAGGTCCGAGTGTTTCCCTCCACTTT